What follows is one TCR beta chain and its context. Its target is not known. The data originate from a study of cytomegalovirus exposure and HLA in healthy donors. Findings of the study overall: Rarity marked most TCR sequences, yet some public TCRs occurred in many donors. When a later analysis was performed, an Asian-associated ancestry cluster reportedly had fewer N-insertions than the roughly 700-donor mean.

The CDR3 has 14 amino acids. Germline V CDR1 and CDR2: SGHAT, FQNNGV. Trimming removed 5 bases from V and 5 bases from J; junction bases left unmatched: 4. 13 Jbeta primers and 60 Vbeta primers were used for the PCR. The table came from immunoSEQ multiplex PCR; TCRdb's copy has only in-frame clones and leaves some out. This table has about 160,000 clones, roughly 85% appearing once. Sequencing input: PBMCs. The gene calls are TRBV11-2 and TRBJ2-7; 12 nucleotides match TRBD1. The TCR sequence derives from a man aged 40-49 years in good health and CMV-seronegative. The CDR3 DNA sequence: TGTGCCAGCAGCCCCGGGACAGGGGGCCACGAGCAGTACTTC. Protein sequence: CASSPGTGGHEQYF.